Listed here are 8 T cell receptor beta chains from one sample, sequenced in a study of identical twins. TCRdb analysed the 5' RACE reads with MiXCR anew, one entry per CDR3 protein. Among a few hundred thousand distinct CDR3 sequences listed, over 9.5% were seen once. Sequences were obtained from memory T cells sorted from blood. Receptors were obtained from a man aged 50 to 60 in good health.

This clonotype was counted many times. The chain is built from TRBV10-3 and TRBJ2-7; 8 bases are shared with TRBD1. The CDR3 spans 15 residues. In germline, CDR1 is ENHRY, CDR2 SYGVKD. V was clipped by 0 bases and J by 0 bases; unmatched bases: 1. The CDR3 DNA sequence: TGTGCCATCAGTGAGTCGCAGGGGGCCTCCTACGAGCAGTACTTC. This codes for CAISESQGASYEQYF.

This clonotype was counted only a few times. This chain connects TRBV20-1 to TRBJ2-7; TRBD2 might be the D (5 bases). Germline loops: CDR1 DFQATT, CDR2 SNEGSKA (reference sequence). V gave up 3 bases and J gave up 1 base, with 19 bases separating them. The CDR3 runs to 16 residues. This CDR3 reads CSASGSGPHLSYEQYF. The CDR3 DNA is TGCAGTGCTAGTGGCAGCGGACCACACTTATCCTACGAGCAGTACTTC.

At least ten counts were recorded for this clonotype. The V call is TRBV5-1, the J call TRBJ1-6; D ambiguous. Germline CDR1 and CDR2: SGHRS and YFSETQ. The V end lost 1 base, the J end lost 7 bases, and 9 bases lay between the germline ends. The CDR3 spans 14 residues. CDR3 bases: TGCGCCAGCAGCTTGAGGACGAGGAATTCACCCCTCCACTTT. As protein: CASSLRTRNSPLHF.

This clonotype was picked up one time. The chain recombines TRBV28 with TRBJ1-3; TRBD1 agrees at 9 bases. The CDR3 length is 16 residues. V was pared by 5 bases and J by 4 bases, with 9 bases of the junction left unmatched. Germline V gene lookup returns CDR1 MDHEN and CDR2 SYDVKM. CDR3 nucleotides: TGTGCCAGCAGTCTCTCGGGACAGGGAGGAGGAAACACCATATATTTT. Translated, it gives CASSLSGQGGGNTIYF.

A note on this clonotype: No DNA is shown, since the ends of the CDR3 on it are uncertain; the CDR3 is the one TCRdb lists. The chain couples TRBV5-1 to TRBJ1-4. Germline values: CDR1 SGHRS, CDR2 YFSETQ. Including both end residues, the CDR3 is 14 amino acids long. The CDR3 reads CASSSLSEGKLFFF.

The rearrangement joins TRBV18 to TRBJ1-5; 8 bases are a match to TRBD1. Germline V gives CDR1 KGHSH, CDR2 LQKENI. The junction had 3 bases not matched to a gene; V was cut back by 8 bases and J by 3 bases. The CDR3 is made up of 13 amino acids. This CDR3 is CASQGANNQPQHF. DNA for the CDR3: TGTGCCAGCCAGGGGGCTAACAATCAGCCCCAGCATTTT.

This clonotype was detected only a few times. The rearrangement links TRBV7-2 to TRBJ2-3; TRBD2 matches at 7 bases. The CDR3 spans 15 residues. The V gene's germline CDR1 is SGHTA and CDR2 FQGNSA. Unmatched junction bases numbered 2, after V lost 2 bases and J lost 0 bases. The CDR3 region has the DNA TGTGCCAGCAGCTTAAAGCGGGGTAGCACAGATACGCAGTATTTT. It translates to CASSLKRGSTDTQYF.

This clonotype was seen a few times. The genes are TRBV5-1 and TRBJ2-3; possibly TRBD2 for D (5 bases). The CDR3 spans 15 residues. Germline V gives CDR1 SGHRS, CDR2 YFSETQ. The ends were cut back, 4 bases at V and 2 bases at J, with 14 bases in the middle. CDR3 coding DNA: TGCGCCAGCAGCAAAGGGAGAGGAGACACAGATACGCAGTATTTT. Its translation is CASSKGRGDTDTQYF.